This TCR beta chain was recorded in a study of T cell repertoires in cytomegalovirus infection. Study in general: Well-studied HLA-B-restricted CMV epitopes were used in the study alongside recently identified HLA-C-restricted ones.

The sample holds a few counts of this clonotype. Its target is not known. Using its own MiXCR run on the reads, TCRdb lists one record per CDR3 protein. The sample contains under 450,000 distinct CDR3 sequences, nearly 35% of which appear only once. Whole-study results and caveats: HLA-C-restricted CMV clonotypes gave the most frequent clonotype in two of eight donors.

V shed 5 bases, J shed 5 bases, and the junction held 8 bases outside the gene matches. This CDR3 comprises 14 residues. Germline CDR1 reads SGHVS; CDR2 reads FQNEAQ. The TCR sequence derives from a human donor in good health (CMV status not recorded). Some clones in this sample may be carry-over from other donors' samples. This chain joins TRBV7-8 and TRBJ1-2, with 7 nucleotides matching TRBD1. The material sequenced was cultured PBMCs, taken from culture after CMV antigen stimulation. CDR3 in amino acids: CASSTRQGEYGYTF. DNA for the CDR3: TGTGCCAGCAGCACAAGACAGGGAGAGTATGGCTACACCTTC.